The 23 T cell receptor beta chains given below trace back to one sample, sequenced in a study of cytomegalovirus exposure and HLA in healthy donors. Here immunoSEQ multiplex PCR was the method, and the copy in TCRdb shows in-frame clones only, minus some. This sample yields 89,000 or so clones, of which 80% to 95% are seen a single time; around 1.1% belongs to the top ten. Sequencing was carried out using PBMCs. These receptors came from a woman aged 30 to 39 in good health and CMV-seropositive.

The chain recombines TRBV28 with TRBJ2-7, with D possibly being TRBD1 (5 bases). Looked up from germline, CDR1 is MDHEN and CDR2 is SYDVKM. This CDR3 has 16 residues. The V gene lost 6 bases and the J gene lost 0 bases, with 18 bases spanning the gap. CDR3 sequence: CASSSQGGGGSYEQYF. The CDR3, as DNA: TGTGCCAGCAGCTCCCAGGGTGGCGGTGGCTCCTACGAGCAGTACTTC.

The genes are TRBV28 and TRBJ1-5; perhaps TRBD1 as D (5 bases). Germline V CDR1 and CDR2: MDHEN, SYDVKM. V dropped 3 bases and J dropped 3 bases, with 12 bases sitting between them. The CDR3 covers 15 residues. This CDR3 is CASSFGREDNQPQHF. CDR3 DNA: TGTGCCAGCAGTTTCGGCAGGGAGGACAATCAGCCCCAGCATTTT. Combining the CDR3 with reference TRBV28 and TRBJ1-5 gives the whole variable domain DVKVTQSSRYLVKRTGEKVFLECVQDMDHENMFWYRQDPGLGLRLIYFSYDVKMKEKGDIPEGYSVSREKKERFSLILESASTNQTSMYLCASSFGREDNQPQHFGDGTRLSIL.

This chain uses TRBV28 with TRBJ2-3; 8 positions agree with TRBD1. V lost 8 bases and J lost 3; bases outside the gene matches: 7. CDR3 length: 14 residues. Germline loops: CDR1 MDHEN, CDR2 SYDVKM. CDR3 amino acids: CASFTGGRTDTQYF. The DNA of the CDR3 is TGTGCCAGCTTCACAGGGGGTAGGACAGATACGCAGTATTTT. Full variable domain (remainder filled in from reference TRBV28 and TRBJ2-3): DVKVTQSSRYLVKRTGEKVFLECVQDMDHENMFWYRQDPGLGLRLIYFSYDVKMKEKGDIPEGYSVSREKKERFSLILESASTNQTSMYLCASFTGGRTDTQYFGPGTRLTVL.

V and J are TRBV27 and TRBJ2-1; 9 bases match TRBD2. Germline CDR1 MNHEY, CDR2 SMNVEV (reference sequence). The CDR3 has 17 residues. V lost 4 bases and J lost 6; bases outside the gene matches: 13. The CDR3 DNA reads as TGTGCCAGCAGTTATCTCCCGGGACTAGCATCCGGCAATGAGCAGTTCTTC. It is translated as CASSYLPGLASGNEQFF.

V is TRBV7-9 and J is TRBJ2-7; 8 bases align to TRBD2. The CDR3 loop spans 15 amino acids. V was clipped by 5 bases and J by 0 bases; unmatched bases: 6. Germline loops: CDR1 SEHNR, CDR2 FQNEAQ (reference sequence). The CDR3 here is CASSPSGLSSYEQYF. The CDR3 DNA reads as TGTGCCAGCAGCCCTAGCGGGTTGAGCTCCTACGAGCAGTACTTC.

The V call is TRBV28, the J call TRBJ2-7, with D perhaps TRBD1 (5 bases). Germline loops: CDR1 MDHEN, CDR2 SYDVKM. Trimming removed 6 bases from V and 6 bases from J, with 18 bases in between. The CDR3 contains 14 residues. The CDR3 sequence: CASRDPRGNGEQYF. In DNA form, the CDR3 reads TGTGCCAGCAGGGATCCAAGGGGAAACGGCGAGCAGTACTTC.

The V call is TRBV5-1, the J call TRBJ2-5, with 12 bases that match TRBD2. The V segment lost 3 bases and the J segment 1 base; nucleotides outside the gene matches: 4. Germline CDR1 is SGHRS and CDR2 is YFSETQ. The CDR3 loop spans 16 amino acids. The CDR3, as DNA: TGCGCCAGCAGCTCGGGACTAGCGGGCCGCCAAGAGACCCAGTACTTC. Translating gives CASSSGLAGRQETQYF. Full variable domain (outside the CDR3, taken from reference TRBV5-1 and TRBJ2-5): KAGVTQTPRYLIKTRGQQVTLSCSPISGHRSVSWYQQTPGQGLQFLFEYFSETQRNKGNFPGRFSGRQFSNSRSEMNVSTLELGDSALYLCASSSGLAGRQETQYFGPGTRLLVL.

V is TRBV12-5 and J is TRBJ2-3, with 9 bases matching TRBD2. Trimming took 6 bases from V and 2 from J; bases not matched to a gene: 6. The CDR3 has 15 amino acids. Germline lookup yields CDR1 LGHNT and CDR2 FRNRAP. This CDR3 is CASGLTSGPTDTQYF. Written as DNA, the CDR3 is TGTGCTAGTGGATTGACTAGCGGCCCCACAGATACGCAGTATTTT.

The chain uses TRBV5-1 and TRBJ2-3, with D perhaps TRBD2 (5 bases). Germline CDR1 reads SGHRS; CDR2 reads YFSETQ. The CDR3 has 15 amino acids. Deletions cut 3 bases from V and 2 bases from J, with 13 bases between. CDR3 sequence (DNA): TGCGCCAGCAGCTATAGTAGCGACTACACAGATACGCAGTATTTT. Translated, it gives CASSYSSDYTDTQYF. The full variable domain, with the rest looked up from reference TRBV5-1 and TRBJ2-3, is KAGVTQTPRYLIKTRGQQVTLSCSPISGHRSVSWYQQTPGQGLQFLFEYFSETQRNKGNFPGRFSGRQFSNSRSEMNVSTLELGDSALYLCASSYSSDYTDTQYFGPGTRLTVL.

CDR3 protein: CASSLTGFGQETQYF. The CDR3 DNA sequence: TGTGCCAGCAGCTTAACGGGCTTTGGGCAAGAGACCCAGTACTTC. The chain links TRBV7-3 to TRBJ2-5; D is undetermined. This CDR3 comprises 15 residues. V dropped 0 bases and J dropped 2 bases, with 10 bases sitting between them. The germline CDR1 and CDR2 sequences are SGHTA and FQGTGA. The complete variable domain, with remaining parts taken from reference TRBV7-3 and TRBJ2-5, reads GAGVSQTPSNKVTEKGKYVELRCDPISGHTALYWYRQSLGQGPEFLIYFQGTGAADDSGLPNDRFFAVRPEGSVSTLKIQRTERGDSAVYLCASSLTGFGQETQYFGPGTRLLVL.

This CDR3 reads CASSPGLAGQETQYF. DNA of the CDR3: TGCGCCAGCAGCCCGGGACTAGCGGGCCAAGAGACCCAGTACTTC. The chain recombines TRBV4-3 with TRBJ2-5; 12 positions agree with TRBD2. This CDR3 has 15 amino acids. The junction had 1 base not matched to a gene; V was cut back by 4 bases and J by 1 base. Germline CDR1 LGHNA, CDR2 YSLEER.

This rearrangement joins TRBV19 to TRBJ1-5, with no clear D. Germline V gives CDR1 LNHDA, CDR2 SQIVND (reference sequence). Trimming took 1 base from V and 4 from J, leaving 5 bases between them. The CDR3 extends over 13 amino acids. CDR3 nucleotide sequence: TGTGCCAGTAGTATAGGGAGGAATCAGCCCCAGCATTTT. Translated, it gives CASSIGRNQPQHF.

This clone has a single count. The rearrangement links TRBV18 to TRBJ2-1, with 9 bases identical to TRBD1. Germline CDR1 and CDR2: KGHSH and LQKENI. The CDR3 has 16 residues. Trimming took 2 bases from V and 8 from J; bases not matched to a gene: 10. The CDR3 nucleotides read TGTGCCAGCTCACCAACCCCGGGACAGGGTTTGCATGAGCAGTTCTTC. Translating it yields CASSPTPGQGLHEQFF. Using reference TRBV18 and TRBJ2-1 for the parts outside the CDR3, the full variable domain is NAGVMQNPRHLVRRRGQEARLRCSPMKGHSHVYWYRQLPEEGLKFMVYLQKENIIDESGMPKERFSAEFPKEGPSILRIQQVVRGDSAAYFCASSPTPGQGLHEQFFGPGTRLTVL.

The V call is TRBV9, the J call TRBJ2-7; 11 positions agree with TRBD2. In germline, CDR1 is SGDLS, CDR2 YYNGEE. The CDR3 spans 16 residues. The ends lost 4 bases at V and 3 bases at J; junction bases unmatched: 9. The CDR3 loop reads CASSPTPLAGVYEQYF. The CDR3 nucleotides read TGTGCCAGCAGCCCCACCCCACTAGCGGGAGTCTACGAGCAGTACTTC.

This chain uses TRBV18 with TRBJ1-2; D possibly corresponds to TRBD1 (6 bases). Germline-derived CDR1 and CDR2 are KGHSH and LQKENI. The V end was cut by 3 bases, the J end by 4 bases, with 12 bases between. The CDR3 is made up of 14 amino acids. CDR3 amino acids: CASSPDRDTYGYTF. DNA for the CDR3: TGTGCCAGCTCACCCGATCGGGACACCTATGGCTACACCTTC.

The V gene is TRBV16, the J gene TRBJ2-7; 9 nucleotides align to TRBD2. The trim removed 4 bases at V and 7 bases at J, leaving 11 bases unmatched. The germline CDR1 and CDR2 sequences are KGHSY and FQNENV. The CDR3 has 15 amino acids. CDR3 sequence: CASSRVVAGAREQYF. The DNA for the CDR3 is TGTGCCAGCAGCCGGGTGGTAGCGGGAGCGCGAGAGCAGTACTTC.

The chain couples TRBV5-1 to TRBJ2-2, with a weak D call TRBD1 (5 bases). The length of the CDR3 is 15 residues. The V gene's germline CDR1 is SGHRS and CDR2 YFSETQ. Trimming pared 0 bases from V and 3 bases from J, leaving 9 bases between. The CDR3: CASSLVLGDTGELFF. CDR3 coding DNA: TGCGCCAGCAGCTTGGTTTTAGGGGACACCGGGGAGCTGTTTTTT.

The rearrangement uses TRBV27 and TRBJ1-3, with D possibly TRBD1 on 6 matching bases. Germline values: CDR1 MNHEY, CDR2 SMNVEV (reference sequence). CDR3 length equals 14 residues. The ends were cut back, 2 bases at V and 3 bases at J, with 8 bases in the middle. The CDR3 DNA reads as TGTGCCAGCAGTTTAACAGGGATTGGAAACACCATATATTTT. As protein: CASSLTGIGNTIYF.

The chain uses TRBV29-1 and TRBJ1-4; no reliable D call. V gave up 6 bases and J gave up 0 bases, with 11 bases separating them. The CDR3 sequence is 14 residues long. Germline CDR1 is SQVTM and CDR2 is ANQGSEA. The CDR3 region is CSVGVRATNEKLFF. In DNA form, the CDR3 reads TGCAGCGTGGGTGTGCGGGCAACTAATGAAAAACTGTTTTTT.

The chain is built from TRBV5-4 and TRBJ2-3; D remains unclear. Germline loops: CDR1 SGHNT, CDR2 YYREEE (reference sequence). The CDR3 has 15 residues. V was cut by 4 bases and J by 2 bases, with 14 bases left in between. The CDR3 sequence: CASSPALDFTDTQYF. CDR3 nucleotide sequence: TGTGCCAGCAGCCCCGCTTTAGACTTCACAGATACGCAGTATTTT.

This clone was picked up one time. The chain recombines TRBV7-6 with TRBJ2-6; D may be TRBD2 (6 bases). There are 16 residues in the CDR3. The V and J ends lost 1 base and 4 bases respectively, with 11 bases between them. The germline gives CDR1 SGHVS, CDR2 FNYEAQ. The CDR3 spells CASSLDAGSGANVLTF. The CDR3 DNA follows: TGTGCCAGCAGCTTAGATGCGGGGAGCGGGGCCAACGTCCTGACTTTC.

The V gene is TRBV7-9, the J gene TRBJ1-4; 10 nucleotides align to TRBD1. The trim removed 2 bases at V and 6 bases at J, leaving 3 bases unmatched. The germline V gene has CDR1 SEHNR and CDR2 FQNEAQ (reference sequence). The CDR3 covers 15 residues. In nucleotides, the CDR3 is TGTGCCAGCAGCTTAACCGGGACAGGGGATGAAAAACTGTTTTTT. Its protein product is CASSLTGTGDEKLFF.

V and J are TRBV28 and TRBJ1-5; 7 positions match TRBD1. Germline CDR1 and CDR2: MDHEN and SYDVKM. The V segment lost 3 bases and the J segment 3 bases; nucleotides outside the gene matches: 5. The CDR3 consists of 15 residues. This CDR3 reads CASSFLGQDNQPQHF. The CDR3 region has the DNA TGTGCCAGCAGTTTTCTTGGACAGGACAATCAGCCCCAGCATTTT. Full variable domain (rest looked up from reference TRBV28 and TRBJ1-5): DVKVTQSSRYLVKRTGEKVFLECVQDMDHENMFWYRQDPGLGLRLIYFSYDVKMKEKGDIPEGYSVSREKKERFSLILESASTNQTSMYLCASSFLGQDNQPQHFGDGTRLSIL.